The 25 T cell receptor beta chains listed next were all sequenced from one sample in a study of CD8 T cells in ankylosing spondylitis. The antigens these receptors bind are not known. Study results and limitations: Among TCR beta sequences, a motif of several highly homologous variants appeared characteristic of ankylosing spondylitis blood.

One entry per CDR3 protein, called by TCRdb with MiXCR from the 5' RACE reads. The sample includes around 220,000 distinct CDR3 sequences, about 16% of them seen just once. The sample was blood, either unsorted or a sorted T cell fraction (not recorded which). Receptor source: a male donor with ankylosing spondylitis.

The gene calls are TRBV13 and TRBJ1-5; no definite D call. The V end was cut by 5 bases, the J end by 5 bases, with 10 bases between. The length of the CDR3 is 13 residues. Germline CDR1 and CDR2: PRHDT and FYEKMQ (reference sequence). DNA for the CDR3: TGTGCCAGCAGCCCCGGGCCCGATCAGCCCCAGCATTTT. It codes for CASSPGPDQPQHF.

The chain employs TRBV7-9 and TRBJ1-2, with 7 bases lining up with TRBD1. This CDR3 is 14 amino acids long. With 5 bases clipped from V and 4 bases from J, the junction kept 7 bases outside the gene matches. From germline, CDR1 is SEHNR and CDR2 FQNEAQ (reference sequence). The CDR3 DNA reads TGTGCCAGCAGCGCCCGGGACAGCCTCTATGGCTACACCTTC. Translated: CASSARDSLYGYTF.

The CDR3 DNA is TGTGCCAGCACATCAAGGGTCAGCCCCTACGAGCAGTACTTC. The encoded protein is CASTSRVSPYEQYF. J is TRBJ2-7 and V is TRBV3-1; D uncertain. Between the trimmed V and J ends, which lost 7 bases and 2 bases, there was a span of 15 bases. CDR3 length: 14 amino acids. Germline CDR1 and CDR2: LGHDT and YNNKEL (reference sequence).

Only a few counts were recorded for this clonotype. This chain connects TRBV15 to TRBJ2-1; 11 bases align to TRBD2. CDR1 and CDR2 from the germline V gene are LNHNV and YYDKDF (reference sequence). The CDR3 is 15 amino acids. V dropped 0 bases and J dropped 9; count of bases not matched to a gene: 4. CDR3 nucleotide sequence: TGTGCCACCAGCAGAGAAACTAGCGGGAGTCTTGAGCAGTTCTTC. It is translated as CATSRETSGSLEQFF.

The CDR3: CSARLSPGNSYEQYF. CDR3 coding DNA: TGCAGTGCTAGATTGAGCCCCGGGAACTCCTACGAGCAGTACTTC. This chain connects TRBV20-1 to TRBJ2-7; TRBD2 is a possible D gene (5 bases). CDR1 and CDR2 from the germline V gene are DFQATT and SNEGSKA (reference sequence). The CDR3 loop spans 15 amino acids. V was pared by 2 bases and J by 0 bases, with 14 bases between.

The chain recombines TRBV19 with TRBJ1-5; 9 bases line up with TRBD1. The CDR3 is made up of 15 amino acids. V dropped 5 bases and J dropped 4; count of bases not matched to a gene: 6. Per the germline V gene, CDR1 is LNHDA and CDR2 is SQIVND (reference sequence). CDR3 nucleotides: TGTGCCAGTAGTGTGGGACAGGGCGGAAATCAGCCCCAGCATTTT. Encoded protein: CASSVGQGGNQPQHF.

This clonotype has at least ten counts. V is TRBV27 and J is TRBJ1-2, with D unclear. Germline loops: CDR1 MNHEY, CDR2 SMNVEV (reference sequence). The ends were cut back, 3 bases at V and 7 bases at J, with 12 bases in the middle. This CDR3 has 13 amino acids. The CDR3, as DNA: TGTGCCAGCAGTTTGTTGGGTTCCGGTGGCTACACCTTC. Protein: CASSLLGSGGYTF.

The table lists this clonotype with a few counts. For the CDR3, the DNA is TGTGCCAGCAGTTTAGGGACACCGAATGAAAAACTGTTTTTT. Its protein product is CASSLGTPNEKLFF. This chain connects TRBV12-3 or TRBV12-4 to TRBJ1-4, with a weak D call TRBD1 (5 bases). V was shortened by 1 base and J by 5 bases, with 8 bases between the two germline ends. The CDR3 has 14 amino acids.

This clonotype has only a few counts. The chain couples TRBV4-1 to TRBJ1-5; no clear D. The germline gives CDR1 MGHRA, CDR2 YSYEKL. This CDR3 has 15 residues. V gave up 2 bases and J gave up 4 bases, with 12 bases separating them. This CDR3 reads CASSQIDEINQPQHF. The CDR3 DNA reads TGCGCCAGCAGCCAAATTGATGAGATAAATCAGCCCCAGCATTTT.

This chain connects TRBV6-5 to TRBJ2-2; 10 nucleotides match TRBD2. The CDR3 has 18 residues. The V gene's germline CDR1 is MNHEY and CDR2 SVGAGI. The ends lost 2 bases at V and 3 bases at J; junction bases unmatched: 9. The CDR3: CASSYRPSGSVDTGELFF. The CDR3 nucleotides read TGTGCCAGCAGTTACCGCCCTAGCGGGAGTGTGGACACCGGGGAGCTGTTTTTT.

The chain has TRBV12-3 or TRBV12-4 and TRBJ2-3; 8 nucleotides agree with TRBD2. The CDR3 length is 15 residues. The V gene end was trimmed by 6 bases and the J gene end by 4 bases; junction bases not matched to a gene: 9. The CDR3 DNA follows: TGTGCCAGCAGACCCCGAGCGGGAGCCCCAGATACGCAGTATTTT. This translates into CASRPRAGAPDTQYF.

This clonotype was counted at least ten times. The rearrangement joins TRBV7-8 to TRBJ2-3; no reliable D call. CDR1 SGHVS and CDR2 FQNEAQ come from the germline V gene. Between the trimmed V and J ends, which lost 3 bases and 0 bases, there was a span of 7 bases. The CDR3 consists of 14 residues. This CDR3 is CASSFAASTDTQYF. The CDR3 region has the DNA TGTGCCAGCAGCTTTGCGGCTAGCACAGATACGCAGTATTTT. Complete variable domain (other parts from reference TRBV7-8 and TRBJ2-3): GAGVSQSPRYKVAKRGQDVALRCDPISGHVSLFWYQQALGQGPEFLTYFQNEAQLDKSGLPSDRFFAERPEGSVSTLKIQRTQQEDSAVYLCASSFAASTDTQYFGPGTRLTVL.

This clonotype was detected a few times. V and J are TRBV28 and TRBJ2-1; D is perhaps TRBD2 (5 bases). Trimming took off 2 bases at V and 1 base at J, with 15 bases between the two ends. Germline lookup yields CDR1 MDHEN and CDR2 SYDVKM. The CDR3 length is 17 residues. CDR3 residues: CASSLVLAQISYNEQFF. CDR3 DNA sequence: TGTGCCAGCAGTTTAGTGCTAGCCCAGATTTCCTACAATGAGCAGTTCTTC.

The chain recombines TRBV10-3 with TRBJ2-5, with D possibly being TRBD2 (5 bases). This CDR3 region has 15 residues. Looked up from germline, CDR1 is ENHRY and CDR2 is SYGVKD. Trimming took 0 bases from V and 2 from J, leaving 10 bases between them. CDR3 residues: CAISESRAVQETQYF. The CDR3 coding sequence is TGTGCCATCAGTGAGTCGAGGGCGGTACAAGAGACCCAGTACTTC.

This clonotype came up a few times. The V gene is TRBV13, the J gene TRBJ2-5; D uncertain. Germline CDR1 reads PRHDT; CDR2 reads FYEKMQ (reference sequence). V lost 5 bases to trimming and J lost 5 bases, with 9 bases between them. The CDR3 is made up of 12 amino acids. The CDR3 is CASSRVYETQYF. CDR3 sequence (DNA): TGTGCCAGCAGCCGGGTTTACGAGACCCAGTACTTC.

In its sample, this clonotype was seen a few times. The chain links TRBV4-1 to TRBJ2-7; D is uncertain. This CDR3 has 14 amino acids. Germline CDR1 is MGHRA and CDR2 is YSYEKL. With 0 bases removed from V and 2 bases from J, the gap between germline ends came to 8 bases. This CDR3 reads CASSQDRQAYEQYF. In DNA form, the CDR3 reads TGCGCCAGCAGCCAAGATCGGCAGGCCTACGAGCAGTACTTC.

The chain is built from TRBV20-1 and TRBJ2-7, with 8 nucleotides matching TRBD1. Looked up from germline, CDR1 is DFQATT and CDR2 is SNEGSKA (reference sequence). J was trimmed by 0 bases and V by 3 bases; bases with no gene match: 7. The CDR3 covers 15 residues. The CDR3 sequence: CSASLTTGVSYEQYF. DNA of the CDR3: TGCAGTGCTAGTCTAACGACAGGGGTCTCCTACGAGCAGTACTTC.

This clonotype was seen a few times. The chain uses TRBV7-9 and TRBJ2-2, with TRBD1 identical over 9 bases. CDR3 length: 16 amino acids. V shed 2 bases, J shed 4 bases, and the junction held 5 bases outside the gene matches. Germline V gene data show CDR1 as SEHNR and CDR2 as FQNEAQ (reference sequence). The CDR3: CASSLSGQGPTGELFF. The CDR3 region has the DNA TGTGCCAGCAGCTTATCGGGACAGGGCCCCACCGGGGAGCTGTTTTTT.

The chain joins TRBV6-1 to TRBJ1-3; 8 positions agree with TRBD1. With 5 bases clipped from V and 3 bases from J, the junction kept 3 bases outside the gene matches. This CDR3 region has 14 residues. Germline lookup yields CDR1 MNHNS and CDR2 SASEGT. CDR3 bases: TGTGCCAGCAGTACACAGGGGGTTGGAAACACCATATATTTT. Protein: CASSTQGVGNTIYF.

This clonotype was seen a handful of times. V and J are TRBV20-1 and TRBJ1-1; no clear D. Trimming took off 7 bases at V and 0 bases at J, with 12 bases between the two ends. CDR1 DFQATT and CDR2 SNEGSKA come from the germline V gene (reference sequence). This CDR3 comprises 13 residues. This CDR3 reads CSVTRPMNTEAFF. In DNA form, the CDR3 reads TGCAGTGTGACACGCCCGATGAACACTGAAGCTTTCTTT.

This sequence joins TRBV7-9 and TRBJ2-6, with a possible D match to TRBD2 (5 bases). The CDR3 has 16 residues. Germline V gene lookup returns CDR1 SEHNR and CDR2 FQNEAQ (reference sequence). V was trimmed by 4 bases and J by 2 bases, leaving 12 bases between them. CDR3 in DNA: TGTGCCAGCAGCTCCACGACGGGAACTGGGGCCAACGTCCTGACTTTC. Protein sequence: CASSSTTGTGANVLTF. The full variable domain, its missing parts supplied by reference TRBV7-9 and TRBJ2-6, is DTGVSQNPRHKITKRGQNVTFRCDPISEHNRLYWYRQTLGQGPEFLTYFQNEAQLEKSRLLSDRFSAERPKGSFSTLEIQRTEQGDSAMYLCASSSTTGTGANVLTFGAGSRLTVL.

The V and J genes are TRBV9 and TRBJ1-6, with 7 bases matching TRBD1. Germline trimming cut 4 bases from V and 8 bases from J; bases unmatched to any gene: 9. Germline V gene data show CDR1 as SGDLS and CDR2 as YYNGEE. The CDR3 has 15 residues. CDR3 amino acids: CASSPRQGLDSPLHF. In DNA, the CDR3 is TGTGCCAGCAGCCCTCGACAGGGATTGGATTCACCCCTCCACTTT.

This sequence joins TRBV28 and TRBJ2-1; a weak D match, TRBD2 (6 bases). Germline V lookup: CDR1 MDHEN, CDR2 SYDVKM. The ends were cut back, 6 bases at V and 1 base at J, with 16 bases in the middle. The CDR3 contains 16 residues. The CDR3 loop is CASRIVLASSYNEQFF. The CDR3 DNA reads TGTGCCAGCAGGATTGTCCTAGCGTCATCCTACAATGAGCAGTTCTTC.

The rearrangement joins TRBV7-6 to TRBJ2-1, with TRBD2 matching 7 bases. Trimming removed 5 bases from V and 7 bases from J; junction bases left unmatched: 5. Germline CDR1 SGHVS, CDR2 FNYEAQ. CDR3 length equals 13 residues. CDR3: CASSRELANEQFF. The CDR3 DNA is TGTGCCAGCAGCCGTGAACTAGCGAATGAGCAGTTCTTC.

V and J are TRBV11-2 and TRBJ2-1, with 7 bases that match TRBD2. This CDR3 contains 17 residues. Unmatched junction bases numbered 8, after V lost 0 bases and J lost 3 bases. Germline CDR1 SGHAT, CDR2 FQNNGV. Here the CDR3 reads CASSLDLAWGGYNEQFF. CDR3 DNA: TGTGCCAGCAGCTTAGATCTAGCCTGGGGGGGCTACAATGAGCAGTTCTTC.